A single sample is the source of the 9 T cell receptor beta chains below, sequenced in a study of control samples from healthy donors and cancer patients (dated by TCRdb to about 2020). Library construction relied on the immunoSEQ multiplex PCR assay. TCRdb re-hosts the immuneACCESS table, in-frame sequences only. Its copies lack some clones; in the studies checked, an unresolved V gene accounts for under half of them, and the cause for the rest is not known. Recorded for this sample are about 120,000 clones; just over 90% of them occurred a single time. The top ten constitute approximately 8% of the sample. The specimen was blood. The source is a woman between 18 and 29 years old in good health.

The genes are TRBV6-5 and TRBJ1-1, with TRBD1 matching 7 bases. The V gene's germline CDR1 is MNHEY and CDR2 SVGAGI. The V and J ends lost 7 bases and 7 bases, in that order; junction bases with no gene match: 9. CDR3 length: 13 residues. The CDR3 loop reads CASKPGQPIEAFF. CDR3 DNA sequence: TGTGCCAGCAAGCCGGGACAGCCGATTGAAGCTTTCTTT.

The gene calls are TRBV6-5 and TRBJ1-1, with TRBD1 matching 9 bases. This CDR3 spans 15 amino acids. Germline lookup yields CDR1 MNHEY and CDR2 SVGAGI. V shed 6 bases and J 4 bases; nucleotides not matched to a gene: 9. The CDR3 region has the DNA TGTGCCAGCAGCCGAAAGACAGGGGGGTTCACTGAAGCTTTCTTT. Amino acids: CASSRKTGGFTEAFF.

The CDR3 spells CSAGTGRNSPLHF. DNA of the CDR3: TGCAGCGCCGGGACAGGTCGAAATTCACCCCTCCACTTT. The rearrangement links TRBV29-1 to TRBJ1-6; 8 bases are shared with TRBD1. This CDR3 has 13 amino acids. Germline V gene data show CDR1 as SQVTM and CDR2 as ANQGSEA. Trimming took 7 bases from V and 7 from J; bases not matched to a gene: 6.

This clone was seen more than once but under ten times. This sequence joins TRBV2 and TRBJ2-5, with D tentatively TRBD1 or TRBD2 (6 bases each). The CDR3 is 14 residues long. CDR1 and CDR2 from the germline V gene are SNHLY and FYNNEI. V lost 5 bases, J lost 5 bases, and 15 bases lay in between. CDR3 amino acids: CASSYTGGRETQYF. DNA of the CDR3: TGTGCCAGCAGTTACACCGGGGGCCGGGAGACCCAGTACTTC. Complete variable domain (other parts from reference TRBV2 and TRBJ2-5): EPEVTQTPSHQVTQMGQEVILRCVPISNHLYFYWYRQILGQKVEFLVSFYNNEISEKSEIFDDQFSVERPDGSNFTLKIRSTKLEDSAMYFCASSYTGGRETQYFGPGTRLLVL.

This clone appeared a single time. V is TRBV7-2 and J is TRBJ2-4, with 11 nucleotides matching TRBD2. Germline V CDR1 and CDR2: SGHTA, FQGNSA. V was clipped by 5 bases and J by 5 bases; unmatched bases: 5. CDR3 size: 15 residues. The CDR3 DNA is TGTGCCAGCAGCGAAGAGGGACTAGCGGAAAACATTCAGTACTTC. This codes for CASSEEGLAENIQYF.

The rearrangement links TRBV9 to TRBJ2-1, with D unresolved. CDR1 is SGDLS, CDR2 YYNGEE, per germline. V lost 4 bases and J 9 bases, leaving 14 bases between the germline ends. The CDR3 runs to 13 residues. CDR3 bases: TGTGCCAGCAGCTTAGAACCTGTTGGTGAGCAGTTCTTC. Translating gives CASSLEPVGEQFF.

The rearrangement links TRBV7-9 to TRBJ1-1, with a tentative D call TRBD1 (5 bases). Trimming pared 2 bases from V and 10 bases from J, leaving 14 bases between. CDR1 is SEHNR, CDR2 FQNEAQ, per germline (reference sequence). The CDR3 extends over 13 amino acids. CDR3 loop: CASSLTLTGGAFF. In DNA, the CDR3 is TGTGCCAGCAGCTTAACATTGACGGGGGGAGCTTTCTTT. The full variable domain, rest sourced from reference TRBV7-9 and TRBJ1-1, is DTGVSQNPRHKITKRGQNVTFRCDPISEHNRLYWYRQTLGQGPEFLTYFQNEAQLEKSRLLSDRFSAERPKGSFSTLEIQRTEQGDSAMYLCASSLTLTGGAFFGQGTRLTVV.

The rearrangement links TRBV27 to TRBJ2-5; maybe TRBD1 (6 bases). Per the germline V gene, CDR1 is MNHEY and CDR2 is SMNVEV (reference sequence). Trimming removed 5 bases from V and 4 bases from J, with 23 bases in between. The CDR3 sequence is 17 residues long. CDR3 DNA sequence: TGTGCCAGCAGTCCTCTAAGTGGGGGCGGCTTCAGAGAGACCCAGTACTTC. Translated, it gives CASSPLSGGGFRETQYF.

In nucleotides, the CDR3 is TGTGCCAGCAGCTCCCGGACCGCAGGGGGGTATGGCTACACCTTC. Translation gives CASSSRTAGGYGYTF. V usage is TRBV7-2 and J usage is TRBJ1-2, with 7 bases aligning to TRBD1. This CDR3 is built from 15 residues. The V gene end was trimmed by 4 bases and the J gene end by 5 bases; junction bases not matched to a gene: 10. CDR1 and CDR2 from the germline V gene are SGHTA and FQGNSA.